Below, 15 T cell receptor beta chains from the same sample are listed, as sequenced in a study of shared clonotypes between healthy human individuals (dated by TCRdb to 2018 to 2020). Library method: the immunoSEQ multiplex PCR assay. TCRdb took over this immuneACCESS table, retaining in-frame rearrangements with V and J assigned. Such tables are incomplete; in checked studies, under half of the missing clones stem from an unresolved V gene, and the remainder is unexplained. In this sample the table shows 490,000 or so clones, over 60% of which occur a single time. The ten largest clones capture 10% to 15% of the sample. Sequences were obtained from PBMCs. These receptors were collected from a woman aged 40 to 49 in good health. Some clones in this sample may be carry-over from other donors' samples.

This clone showed up just once. The V gene is TRBV5-1, the J gene TRBJ2-7, with 8 bases identical to TRBD1. The CDR3 has 15 amino acids. Germline V gene sequence: CDR1 SGHRS, CDR2 YFSETQ. V was clipped by 1 base and J by 3 bases; unmatched bases: 6. CDR3 nucleotides: TGCGCCAGCAGCTTGTCGCAGGGGGCCGGCTACGAGCAGTACTTC. Translated: CASSLSQGAGYEQYF.

The rearrangement joins TRBV27 to TRBJ1-1, with 11 bases lining up with TRBD1. With V trimmed by 6 bases and J by 4 bases, 4 bases remained unmatched. CDR1 is MNHEY and CDR2 is SMNVEV in the germline V gene (reference sequence). This CDR3 has 14 residues. The CDR3 here is CASSPDRGPTEAFF. Here the CDR3 DNA reads TGTGCCAGCAGCCCGGACAGGGGGCCCACTGAAGCTTTCTTT.

This clone was observed a few times. The rearrangement uses TRBV7-8 and TRBJ1-3; tentative D call: TRBD1 (6 bases). CDR3 size: 14 residues. Germline-derived CDR1 and CDR2 are SGHVS and FQNEAQ. The germline V and J ends were trimmed by 5 bases and 3 bases, with 11 bases remaining between them. The DNA of the CDR3 is TGTGCCAGCAGCCAGGAGGGACATGGAAACACCATATATTTT. This encodes CASSQEGHGNTIYF.

This clone was recorded a few times. The sample carries other DNA sequences with the same CDR3. The rearrangement links TRBV20-1 to TRBJ2-7, with D unclear. Germline-derived CDR1 and CDR2 are DFQATT and SNEGSKA (reference sequence). The V end was cut by 3 bases, the J end by 1 base, with 4 bases between. There are 11 residues in the CDR3. CDR3 bases: TGCAGTGCTAGGCTATCCTACGAGCAGTACTTC. Its translation is CSARLSYEQYF.

The rearrangement links TRBV9 to TRBJ2-3, with TRBD2 identical over 8 bases. V gave up 4 bases and J gave up 2 bases; unmatched junction bases: 9. The CDR3 has 16 amino acids. The germline CDR1 and CDR2 sequences are SGDLS and YYNGEE. The CDR3 nucleotides are TGTGCCAGCAGCCCCACGATAGCGGGGTACACAGATACGCAGTATTTT. Its protein is CASSPTIAGYTDTQYF.

The CDR3: CAGNEGGPDYGYTF. Here the CDR3 DNA reads TGTGCCGGGAACGAGGGGGGGCCCGACTATGGCTACACCTTC. This chain joins TRBV30 and TRBJ1-2, with D perhaps matching TRBD1 (6 bases). CDR1 is GTSNPN, CDR2 SVGIG, per germline (reference sequence). CDR3 length: 14 residues. V was pared by 8 bases and J by 3 bases, with 19 bases between.

This clone was seen only once. The rearrangement uses TRBV5-4 and TRBJ1-1, with D possibly TRBD1 on 5 matching bases. Trimming stripped 2 bases from V and 1 base from J, with 12 bases between. The CDR3 spans 15 residues. CDR1 and CDR2 from the germline V gene are SGHNT and YYREEE (reference sequence). The CDR3 region is CASSFPGQGNTEAFF. The DNA for the CDR3 is TGTGCCAGCAGCTTTCCCGGGCAGGGGAACACTGAAGCTTTCTTT.

With regard to this clone: With only one base between it and a far larger clone, this is likely a read error. V gene TRBV28 combines with J gene TRBJ1-5, with D maybe TRBD1 (6 bases). The CDR3 sequence is 14 residues long. The germline CDR1 and CDR2 sequences are MDHEN and SYDVKM. Trimming pared 3 bases from V and 6 bases from J, leaving 12 bases between. CDR3 bases: TGTGCCAGCAGTTTTGGGGGGGCGAGTCAGCCCCAGCATTTT. This translates into CASSFGGASQPQHF.

Only one count was recorded for this clone. V usage is TRBV18 and J usage is TRBJ1-2; the D gene is possibly TRBD1 (6 bases). The CDR3 runs 14 residues. CDR1 KGHSH and CDR2 LQKENI come from the germline V gene. With 6 bases removed from V and 4 bases from J, the gap between germline ends came to 15 bases. CDR3 region: CASSGTTGIYGYTF. The CDR3 nucleotides are TGTGCCAGCTCTGGAACTACAGGGATCTATGGCTACACCTTC.

The V call is TRBV6-5, the J call TRBJ2-2; 9 nucleotides align to TRBD2. The CDR3 consists of 14 residues. Germline V gives CDR1 MNHEY, CDR2 SVGAGI. Trimming at V came to 9 bases and at J to 5 bases, leaving 7 bases not matched to a gene. CDR3 loop: CASKTSGKTGELFF. CDR3 DNA: TGTGCCAGTAAGACTAGCGGAAAAACCGGGGAGCTGTTTTTT.

This clone was picked up a small number of times. J is TRBJ2-3 and V is TRBV5-6; TRBD2 matches at 9 bases. V gave up 1 base and J gave up 2 bases; unmatched junction bases: 5. The CDR3 covers 16 residues. Per the germline V gene, CDR1 is SGHDT and CDR2 is YYEEEE. CDR3 DNA sequence: TGTGCCAGCAGCTTGCGCCTAGCGGGAAACACAGATACGCAGTATTTT. Its protein is CASSLRLAGNTDTQYF.

This sequence joins TRBV4-1 and TRBJ1-2; D may be TRBD1 (6 bases). V lost 6 bases, J lost 7 bases, and 27 bases lay in between. The CDR3 has 17 amino acids. Per germline, CDR1 MGHRA and CDR2 YSYEKL. CDR3 sequence (DNA): TGCGCCAGCAGACGGTCCGATCTAGGATCCCAGGGGCTTGGCTACACCTTC. It encodes CASRRSDLGSQGLGYTF.

This clone was seen a single time. V is TRBV27 and J is TRBJ2-5, with 10 bases aligning to TRBD1. CDR1 and CDR2 (germline): MNHEY, SMNVEV (reference sequence). This CDR3 has 13 amino acids. Trimming removed 4 bases from V and 4 bases from J; junction bases left unmatched: 0. The CDR3 nucleotides are TGTGCCAGCAGTTGGACAGGGGGAGAGACCCAGTACTTC. It is translated as CASSWTGGETQYF.

The J gene is TRBJ2-3, the V gene TRBV29-1; no clear D. The CDR3 is 11 residues long. CDR1 is SQVTM and CDR2 is ANQGSEA in the germline V gene. With 7 bases removed from V and 0 bases from J, the gap between germline ends came to 5 bases. CDR3 region: CSAKSTDTQYF. CDR3 in DNA: TGCAGCGCCAAAAGCACAGATACGCAGTATTTT.

The chain links TRBV18 to TRBJ1-5; D unclear. The ends were cut back, 6 bases at V and 5 bases at J, with 14 bases in the middle. Germline V lookup: CDR1 KGHSH, CDR2 LQKENI. CDR3 length equals 14 residues. CDR3: CASSRRPLYQPQHF. For the CDR3, the DNA is TGTGCCAGCTCCCGACGGCCACTTTATCAGCCCCAGCATTTT.